This T cell receptor beta chain stems from a study of blood T cell repertoires in COVID-19. Study-wide context: The United States, Italy and Spain provided the acute and convalescent COVID-19 samples. The cDNA or gDNA used as material had been derived from T cells, B-cell-depleted T cells, or PBMCs.

Germline CDR1 SNHLY, CDR2 FYNNEI. The CDR3 is made up of 15 amino acids. V shed 7 bases, J shed 4 bases, and the junction held 9 bases outside the gene matches. Original processing notes: Reference gene primer amplification gave nucleated cell count estimates. This table comes from immunoSEQ multiplex PCR, and its TCRdb copy is limited to in-frame clones, with some not included. V, J and clone size were drawn from that table, and D and trimming were deduced from the DNA. The sample lists under 250,000 clones, roughly 80% occurring once. The source material was peripheral blood. The rearrangement links TRBV2 to TRBJ2-7; 11 nucleotides line up with TRBD1. The TCR comes from a woman older than 75 with acute or convalescent COVID-19. The CDR3 sequence: CASNQDRGLGYEQYF. CDR3 nucleotides: TGTGCCAGCAATCAGGACAGGGGGCTGGGTTACGAGCAGTACTTC.